Following are 3 T cell receptor beta chains from one sample sequenced in a study of shared clonotypes between healthy human individuals. Some clones are missing from TCRdb's copy, which holds only in-frame ones; the method was immunoSEQ multiplex PCR. The table has 1,500,000 or so clones, approximately 98.5% seen once. The sample taken for sequencing was naive CD4+ T cells sorted from blood. The subset here: CD45RA+ positively selected. Receptors were obtained from a man in his thirties or forties in good health.

The rearrangement uses TRBV2 and TRBJ2-7; D might be TRBD1 or TRBD2, each matching 5 bases. Trimming removed 7 bases at V and 2 bases at J, with 12 bases between. The CDR3 spans 13 residues. From germline, CDR1 is SNHLY and CDR2 FYNNEI. CDR3 bases: TGTGCCAGCAAACGGGACGGAACCTACGAGCAGTACTTC. Protein: CASKRDGTYEQYF.

The chain uses TRBV30 and TRBJ2-1, with D unresolved. CDR3 length equals 14 residues. Between the trimmed V and J ends, which lost 0 bases and 2 bases, there was a span of 8 bases. Looked up from germline, CDR1 is GTSNPN and CDR2 is SVGIG (reference sequence). The CDR3 nucleotides read TGTGCCTGGAGTGTGAGTGACACCTACAATGAGCAGTTCTTC. This gives the protein CAWSVSDTYNEQFF.

The CDR3 nucleotides are TGTGCCAGCGGGAGACAGCCTAATGAAAAACTGTTTTTT. Its translation: CASGRQPNEKLFF. The rearrangement joins TRBV2 to TRBJ1-4; D might be TRBD1 (5 bases). The V end lost 8 bases, the J end lost 3 bases, and 10 bases lay between the germline ends. From germline, CDR1 is SNHLY and CDR2 FYNNEI. The CDR3 has 13 residues.